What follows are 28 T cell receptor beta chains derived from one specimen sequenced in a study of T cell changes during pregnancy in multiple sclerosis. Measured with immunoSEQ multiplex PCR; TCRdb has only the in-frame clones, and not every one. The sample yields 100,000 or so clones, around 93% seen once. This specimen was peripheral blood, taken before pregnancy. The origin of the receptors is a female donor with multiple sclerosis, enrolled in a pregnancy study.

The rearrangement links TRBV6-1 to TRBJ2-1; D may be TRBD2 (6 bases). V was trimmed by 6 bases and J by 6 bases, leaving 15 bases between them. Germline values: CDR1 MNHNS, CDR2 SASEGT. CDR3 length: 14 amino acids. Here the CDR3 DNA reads TGTGCCAGCAGGTGGGGGGATTCGGGCAATGAGCAGTTCTTC. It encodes CASRWGDSGNEQFF.

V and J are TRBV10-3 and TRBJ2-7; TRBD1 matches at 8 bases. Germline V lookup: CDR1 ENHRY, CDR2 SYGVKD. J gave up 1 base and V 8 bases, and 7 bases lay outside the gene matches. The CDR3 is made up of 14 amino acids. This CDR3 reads CAIGGQGFSYEQYF. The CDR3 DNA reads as TGTGCCATCGGAGGACAGGGCTTTTCCTACGAGCAGTACTTC.

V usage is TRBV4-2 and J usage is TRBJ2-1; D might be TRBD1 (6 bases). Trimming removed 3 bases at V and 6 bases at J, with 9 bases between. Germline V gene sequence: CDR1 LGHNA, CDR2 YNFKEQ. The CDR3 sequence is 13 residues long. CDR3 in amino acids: CASSQDSTNEQFF. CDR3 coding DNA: TGTGCCAGCAGCCAGGACAGTACCAATGAGCAGTTCTTC.

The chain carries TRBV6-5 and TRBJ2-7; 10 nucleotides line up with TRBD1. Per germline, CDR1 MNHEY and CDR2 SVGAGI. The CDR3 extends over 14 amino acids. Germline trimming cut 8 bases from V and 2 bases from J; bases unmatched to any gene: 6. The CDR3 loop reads CASWDRGYTYEQYF. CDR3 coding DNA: TGTGCCAGCTGGGACAGGGGATACACCTACGAGCAGTACTTC.

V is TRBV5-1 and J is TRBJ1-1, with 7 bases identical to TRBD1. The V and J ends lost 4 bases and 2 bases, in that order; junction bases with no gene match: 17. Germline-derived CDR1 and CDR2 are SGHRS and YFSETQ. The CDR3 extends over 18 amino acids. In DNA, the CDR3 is TGCGCCAGCAGCCCGGGGACAGTCCTTACCCGATTAAACACTGAAGCTTTCTTT. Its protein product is CASSPGTVLTRLNTEAFF.

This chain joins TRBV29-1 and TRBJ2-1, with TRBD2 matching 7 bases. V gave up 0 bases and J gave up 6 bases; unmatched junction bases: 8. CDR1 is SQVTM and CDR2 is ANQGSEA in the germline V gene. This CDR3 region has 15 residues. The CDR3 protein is CSVEDLAGEVNEQFF. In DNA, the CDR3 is TGCAGCGTTGAAGATTTGGCGGGAGAGGTCAATGAGCAGTTCTTC.

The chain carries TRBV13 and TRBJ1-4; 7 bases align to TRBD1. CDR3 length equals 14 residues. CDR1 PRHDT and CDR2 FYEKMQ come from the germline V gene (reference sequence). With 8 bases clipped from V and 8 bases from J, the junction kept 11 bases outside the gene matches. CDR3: CASVTRGLEEKLFF. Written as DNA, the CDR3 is TGTGCCAGCGTGACCAGGGGGTTAGAAGAAAAACTGTTTTTT.

The CDR3 spells CASSLYLPDTQYF. The CDR3 DNA follows: TGTGCCAGTAGCCTCTATCTTCCAGATACGCAGTATTTT. This chain connects TRBV19 to TRBJ2-3; D gene unclear. With 6 bases removed from V and 4 bases from J, the gap between germline ends came to 11 bases. The CDR3 sequence is 13 residues long. Germline V gene data show CDR1 as LNHDA and CDR2 as SQIVND (reference sequence).

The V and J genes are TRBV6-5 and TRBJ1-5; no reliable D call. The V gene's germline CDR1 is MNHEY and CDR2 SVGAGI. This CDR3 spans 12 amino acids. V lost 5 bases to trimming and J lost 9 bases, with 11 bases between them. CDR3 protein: CASSPGSGPQHF. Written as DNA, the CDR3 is TGTGCCAGCAGTCCCGGTTCGGGGCCCCAGCATTTT.

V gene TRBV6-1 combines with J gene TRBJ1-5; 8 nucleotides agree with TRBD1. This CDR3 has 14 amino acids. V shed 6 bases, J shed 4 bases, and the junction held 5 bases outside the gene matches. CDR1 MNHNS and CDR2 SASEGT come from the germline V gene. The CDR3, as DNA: TGTGCCAGCAGGGCGACAGGGGAGAATCAGCCCCAGCATTTT. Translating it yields CASRATGENQPQHF.

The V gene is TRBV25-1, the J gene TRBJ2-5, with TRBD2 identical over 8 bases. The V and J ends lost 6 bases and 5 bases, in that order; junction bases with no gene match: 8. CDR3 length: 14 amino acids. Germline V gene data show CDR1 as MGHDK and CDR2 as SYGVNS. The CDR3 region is CASSLVAGLETQYF. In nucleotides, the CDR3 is TGTGCCAGCAGCCTAGTAGCGGGATTGGAGACCCAGTACTTC.

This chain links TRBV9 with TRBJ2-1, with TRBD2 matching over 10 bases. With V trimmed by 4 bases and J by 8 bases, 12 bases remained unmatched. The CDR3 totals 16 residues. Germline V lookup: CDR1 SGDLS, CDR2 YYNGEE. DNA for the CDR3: TGTGCCAGCAGCCCCCGTACTAGCGGGAAAATTGATGAGCAGTTCTTC. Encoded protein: CASSPRTSGKIDEQFF.

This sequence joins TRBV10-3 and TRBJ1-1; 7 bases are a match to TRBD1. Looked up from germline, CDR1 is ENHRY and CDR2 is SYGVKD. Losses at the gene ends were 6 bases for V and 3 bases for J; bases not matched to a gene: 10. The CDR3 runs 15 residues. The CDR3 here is CAIRLTGYVDTEAFF. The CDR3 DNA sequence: TGTGCCATCAGGCTGACAGGGTATGTAGACACTGAAGCTTTCTTT.

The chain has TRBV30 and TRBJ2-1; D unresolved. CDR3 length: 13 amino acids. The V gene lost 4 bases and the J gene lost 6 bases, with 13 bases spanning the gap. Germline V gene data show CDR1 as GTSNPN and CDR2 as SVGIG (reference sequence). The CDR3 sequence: CAWKVESPNEQFF. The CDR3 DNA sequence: TGTGCCTGGAAAGTAGAATCTCCCAATGAGCAGTTCTTC. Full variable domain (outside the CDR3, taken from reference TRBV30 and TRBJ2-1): SQTIHQWPATLVQPVGSPLSLECTVEGTSNPNLYWYRQAAGRGLQLLFYSVGIGQISSEVPQNLSASRPQDRQFILSSKKLLLSDSGFYLCAWKVESPNEQFFGPGTRLTVL.

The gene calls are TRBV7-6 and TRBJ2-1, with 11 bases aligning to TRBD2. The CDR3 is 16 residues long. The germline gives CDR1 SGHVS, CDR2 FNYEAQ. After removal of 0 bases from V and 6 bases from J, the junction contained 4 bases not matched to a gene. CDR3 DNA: TGTGCCAGCAGCTTAGCTAGCGGGAGGGCCCTCAATGAGCAGTTCTTC. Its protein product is CASSLASGRALNEQFF.

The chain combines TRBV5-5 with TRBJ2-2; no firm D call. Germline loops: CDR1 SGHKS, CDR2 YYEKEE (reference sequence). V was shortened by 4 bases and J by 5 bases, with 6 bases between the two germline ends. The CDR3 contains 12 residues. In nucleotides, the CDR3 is TGTGCCAGCAGCATGAGGACCGGGGAGCTGTTTTTT. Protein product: CASSMRTGELFF.

The CDR3 DNA reads as TGCGCCAGCAGCTCGGGAGGGACCTCCTACAATGAGCAGTTCTTC. Translated, it gives CASSSGGTSYNEQFF. The chain has TRBV5-1 and TRBJ2-1; TRBD2 matches 8 bases. V trimming: 3 bases; J trimming: 0 bases; junction bases outside the gene matches: 2. The germline gives CDR1 SGHRS, CDR2 YFSETQ. The CDR3 consists of 15 residues.

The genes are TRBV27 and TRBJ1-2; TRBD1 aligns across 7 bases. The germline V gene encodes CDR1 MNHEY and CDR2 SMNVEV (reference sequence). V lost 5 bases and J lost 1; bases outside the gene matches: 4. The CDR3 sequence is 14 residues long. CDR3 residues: CASSPRDSNYGYTF. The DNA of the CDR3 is TGTGCCAGCAGTCCCCGGGACAGTAACTATGGCTACACCTTC.

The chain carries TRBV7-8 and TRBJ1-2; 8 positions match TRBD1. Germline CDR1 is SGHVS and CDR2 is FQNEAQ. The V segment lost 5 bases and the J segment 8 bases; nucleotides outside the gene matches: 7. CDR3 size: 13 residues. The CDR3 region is CASSEDRVDGYTF. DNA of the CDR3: TGTGCCAGCAGCGAGGACAGGGTAGACGGCTACACCTTC.

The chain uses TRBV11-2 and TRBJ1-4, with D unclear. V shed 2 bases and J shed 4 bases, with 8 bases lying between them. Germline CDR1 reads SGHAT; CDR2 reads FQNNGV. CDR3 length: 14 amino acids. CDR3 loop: CASSLRESNEKLFF. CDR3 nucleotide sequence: TGTGCCAGCAGCTTAAGGGAGAGTAATGAAAAACTGTTTTTT.

The CDR3 loop is CASSLGQEQYF. The CDR3 DNA reads as TGTGCCAGCAGCTTGGGACAGGAGCAGTACTTC. The chain has TRBV5-4 and TRBJ2-7; a possible D gene is TRBD1 (5 bases). CDR3 length: 11 amino acids. V dropped 0 bases and J dropped 7 bases, with 5 bases sitting between them. CDR1 SGHNT and CDR2 YYREEE come from the germline V gene (reference sequence).

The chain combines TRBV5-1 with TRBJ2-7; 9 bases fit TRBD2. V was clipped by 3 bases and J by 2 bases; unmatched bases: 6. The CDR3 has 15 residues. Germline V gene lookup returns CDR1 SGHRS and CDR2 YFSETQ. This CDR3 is CASSSDSGSAYEQYF. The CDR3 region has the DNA TGCGCCAGCAGCTCGGATAGCGGGAGCGCCTACGAGCAGTACTTC. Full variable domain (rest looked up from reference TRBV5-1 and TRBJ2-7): KAGVTQTPRYLIKTRGQQVTLSCSPISGHRSVSWYQQTPGQGLQFLFEYFSETQRNKGNFPGRFSGRQFSNSRSEMNVSTLELGDSALYLCASSSDSGSAYEQYFGPGTRLTVT.

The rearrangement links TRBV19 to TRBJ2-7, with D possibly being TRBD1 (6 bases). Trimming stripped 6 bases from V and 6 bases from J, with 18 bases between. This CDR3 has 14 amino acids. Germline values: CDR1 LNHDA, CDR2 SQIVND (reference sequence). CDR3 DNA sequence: TGTGCCAGTAGGCCCCAGGGGCAGGGCCCCGAGCAGTACTTC. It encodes CASRPQGQGPEQYF. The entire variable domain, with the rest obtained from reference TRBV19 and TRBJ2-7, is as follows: DGGITQSPKYLFRKEGQNVTLSCEQNLNHDAMYWYRQDPGQGLRLIYYSQIVNDFQKGDIAEGYSVSREKKESFPLTVTSAQKNPTAFYLCASRPQGQGPEQYFGPGTRLTVT.

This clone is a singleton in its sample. The CDR3, as DNA: TGTGCCAGCAGCCGTAACAGGGGGGTCGTCTACAATGAGCAGTTCTTC. Protein sequence: CASSRNRGVVYNEQFF. V is TRBV7-9 and J is TRBJ2-1; 8 bases agree with TRBD1. The CDR3 covers 16 residues. J gave up 3 bases and V 5 bases, and 9 bases lay outside the gene matches. The germline gives CDR1 SEHNR, CDR2 FQNEAQ (reference sequence).

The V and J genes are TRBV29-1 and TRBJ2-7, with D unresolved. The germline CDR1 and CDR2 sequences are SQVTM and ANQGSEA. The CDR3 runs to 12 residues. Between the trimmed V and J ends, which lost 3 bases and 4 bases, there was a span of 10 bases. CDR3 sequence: CSVEEPLYEQYF. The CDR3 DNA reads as TGCAGCGTTGAGGAGCCCCTTTACGAGCAGTACTTC.

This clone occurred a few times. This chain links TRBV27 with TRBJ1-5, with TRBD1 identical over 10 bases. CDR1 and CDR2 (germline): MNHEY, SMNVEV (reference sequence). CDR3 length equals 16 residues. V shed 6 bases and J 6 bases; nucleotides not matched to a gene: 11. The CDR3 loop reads CASRSSDRGRGQPQHF. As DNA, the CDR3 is TGTGCCAGCAGATCAAGCGACAGGGGGCGAGGTCAGCCCCAGCATTTT.

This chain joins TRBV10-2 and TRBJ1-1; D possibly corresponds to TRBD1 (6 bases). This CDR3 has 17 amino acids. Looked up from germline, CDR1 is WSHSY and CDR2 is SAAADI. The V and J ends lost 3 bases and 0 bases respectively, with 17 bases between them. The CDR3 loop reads CASSDTSGGLMNTEAFF. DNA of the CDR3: TGCGCCAGCAGTGATACAAGCGGGGGCCTAATGAACACTGAAGCTTTCTTT.

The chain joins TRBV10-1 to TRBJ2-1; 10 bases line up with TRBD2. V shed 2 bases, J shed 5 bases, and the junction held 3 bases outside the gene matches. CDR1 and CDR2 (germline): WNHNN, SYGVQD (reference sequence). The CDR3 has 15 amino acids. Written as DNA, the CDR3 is TGCGCCAGCAGTGAGCGGACTAGCGGCCACAATGAGCAGTTCTTC. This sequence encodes CASSERTSGHNEQFF.